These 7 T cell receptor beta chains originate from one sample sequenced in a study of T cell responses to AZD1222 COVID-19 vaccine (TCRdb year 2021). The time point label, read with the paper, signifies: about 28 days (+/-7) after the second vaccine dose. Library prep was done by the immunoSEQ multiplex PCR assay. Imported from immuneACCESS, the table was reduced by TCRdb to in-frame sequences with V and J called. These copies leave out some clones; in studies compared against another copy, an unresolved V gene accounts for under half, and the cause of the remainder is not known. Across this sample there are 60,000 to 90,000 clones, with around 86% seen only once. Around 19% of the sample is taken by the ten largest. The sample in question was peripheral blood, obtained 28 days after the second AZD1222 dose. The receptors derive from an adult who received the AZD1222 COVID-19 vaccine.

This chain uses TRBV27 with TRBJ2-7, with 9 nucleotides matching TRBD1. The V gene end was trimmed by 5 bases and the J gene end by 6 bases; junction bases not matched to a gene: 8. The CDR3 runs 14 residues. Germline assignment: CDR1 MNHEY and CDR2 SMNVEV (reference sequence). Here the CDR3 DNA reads TGTGCCAGCAGTCACGGACAGGGGTTTATCGAGCAGTACTTC. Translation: CASSHGQGFIEQYF.

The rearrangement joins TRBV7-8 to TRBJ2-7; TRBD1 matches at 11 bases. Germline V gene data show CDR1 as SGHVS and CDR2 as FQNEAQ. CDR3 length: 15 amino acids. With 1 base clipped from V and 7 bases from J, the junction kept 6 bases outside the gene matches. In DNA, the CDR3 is TGTGCCAGCAGCTTAGGGCCGGGACAGGGGGAAGAGCAGTACTTC. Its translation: CASSLGPGQGEEQYF.

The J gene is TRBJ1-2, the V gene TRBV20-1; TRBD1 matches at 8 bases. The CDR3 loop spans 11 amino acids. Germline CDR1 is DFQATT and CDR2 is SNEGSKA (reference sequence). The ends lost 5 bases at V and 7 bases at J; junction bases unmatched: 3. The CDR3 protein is CSAYGQGGYTF. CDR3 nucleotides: TGCAGTGCTTACGGACAGGGTGGCTACACCTTC.

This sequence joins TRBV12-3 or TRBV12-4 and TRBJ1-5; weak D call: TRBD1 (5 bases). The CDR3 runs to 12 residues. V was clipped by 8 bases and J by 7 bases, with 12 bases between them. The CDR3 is CASQQGHQPQHF. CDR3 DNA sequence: TGTGCCAGCCAGCAGGGTCACCAGCCCCAGCATTTT.

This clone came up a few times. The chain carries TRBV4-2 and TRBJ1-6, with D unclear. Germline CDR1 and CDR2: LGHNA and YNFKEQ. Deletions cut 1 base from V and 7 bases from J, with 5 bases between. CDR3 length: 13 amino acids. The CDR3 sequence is CASSQVSNSPLHF. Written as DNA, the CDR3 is TGTGCCAGCAGCCAAGTTTCCAATTCACCCCTCCACTTT.

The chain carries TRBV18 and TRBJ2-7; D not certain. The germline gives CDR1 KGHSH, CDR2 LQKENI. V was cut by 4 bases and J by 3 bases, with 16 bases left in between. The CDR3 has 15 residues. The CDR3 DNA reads TGTGCCAGCTCACGACTGGGGTCTATGGGCTACGAGCAGTACTTC. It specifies CASSRLGSMGYEQYF.

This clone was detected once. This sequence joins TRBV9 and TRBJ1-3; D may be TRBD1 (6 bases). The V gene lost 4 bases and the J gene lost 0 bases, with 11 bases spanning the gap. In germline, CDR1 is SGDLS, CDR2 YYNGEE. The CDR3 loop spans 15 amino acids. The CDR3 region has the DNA TGTGCCAGCAGCTTACAGGGAACCTCTGGAAACACCATATATTTT. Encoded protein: CASSLQGTSGNTIYF.